This TCR beta chain stems from a study of neoadjuvant anti-PD-1 for oral cavity cancer. In the study overall: Patients without progression got a fourth dose around day 43.

Sequencing was performed with immunoSEQ multiplex PCR; in TCRdb, only in-frame clones are kept and a portion is missing. The sample lists 75,000 or so clones; around 80% were seen once. The junction had 3 bases not matched to a gene; V was cut back by 5 bases and J by 1 base. Per the germline V gene, CDR1 is MNHEY and CDR2 is SMNVEV (reference sequence). This CDR3 is built from 15 residues. The sample here was PBMCs, taken before nivolumab (anti-PD-1) treatment. The source is a person aged 35-79 years with oral cavity squamous cell carcinoma. V usage is TRBV27 and J usage is TRBJ2-1; 9 positions agree with TRBD1. The CDR3 nucleotides are TGTGCCAGCAGTCCGACAGGGGGATCCTACAATGAGCAGTTCTTC. It yields the protein CASSPTGGSYNEQFF.